This record looks at one T cell receptor beta chain sequence and its context. This entry belongs to a study of blood T cell repertoires in COVID-19. As for the study in general: Samples representing acute and convalescent COVID-19 were sourced from the United States, Italy and Spain. T cells, B-cell-depleted T cells, or PBMCs supplied cDNA or gDNA.

Original processing notes: Estimation of nucleated cell counts relied on the amplification of reference gene primers. Assay: immunoSEQ multiplex PCR; the TCRdb copy retains only in-frame clones and omits some. The V and J calls and clone size come from that table; D and trimming were worked out from the DNA. The table includes about 170,000 clones, 65% to 85% detected once. The CDR3 has 13 amino acids. V was clipped by 6 bases and J by 2 bases, with 10 bases between them. Per germline, CDR1 SNHLY and CDR2 FYNNEI. The sequencing sample was made of peripheral blood. This receptor was identified in a woman in her sixties or seventies with acute or convalescent COVID-19. The chain is built from TRBV2 and TRBJ1-1, with D possibly being TRBD1 (6 bases). Written as DNA, the CDR3 is TGTGCCAGCAGGAAACAGGGAAACACTGAAGCTTTCTTT. This gives the protein CASRKQGNTEAFF.